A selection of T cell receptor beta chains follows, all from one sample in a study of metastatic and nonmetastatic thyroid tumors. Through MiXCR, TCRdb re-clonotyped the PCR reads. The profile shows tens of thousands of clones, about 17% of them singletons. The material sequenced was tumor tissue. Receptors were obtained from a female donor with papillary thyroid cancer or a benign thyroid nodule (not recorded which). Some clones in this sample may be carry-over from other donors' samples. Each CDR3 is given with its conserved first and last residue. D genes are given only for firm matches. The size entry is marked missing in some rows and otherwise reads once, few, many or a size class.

CASSPRDIKENYEQYF | TGTGCCAGCAGTCCTCGGGACATAAAAGAAAACTACGAGCAGTACTTC | TRBJ2-7 | . | 16 | TRBV6-1 | .
CASSEWAETGEQFF | TGTGCCAGCAGTGAATGGGCGGAGACGGGTGAGCAGTTCTTC | TRBJ2-1 | . | 14 | TRBV6-1 | many
CAWSVIPGVLGYTF | TGTGCCTGGAGTGTAATTCCAGGGGTCCTTGGCTACACCTTC | TRBJ1-2 | . | 14 | TRBV30 | once
CASSLGGTLNTEAFF | TGTGCCAGCAGTTTGGGGGGTACCTTGAACACTGAAGCTTTCTTT | TRBJ1-1 | . | 15 | TRBV27 | many
CASSTGTGGSYEQYF | TGTGCCAGCAGTACCGGGACAGGGGGGTCCTACGAGCAGTACTTC | TRBJ2-7 | TRBD1 | 15 | TRBV12-3/TRBV12-4 | many
CASSVARTGSYQPQHF | TGTGCCAGCAGTGTCGCCCGGACAGGGTCGTATCAGCCCCAGCATTTT | TRBJ1-5 | TRBD1 | 16 | TRBV28 | many
CATTLGANNPETQYF | TGTGCCACCACTTTGGGAGCGAATAACCCCGAGACCCAGTACTTC | TRBJ2-5 | . | 15 | TRBV2 | many
CASSLTLAGVNEQFF | TGTGCCAGCAGCTTAACGCTAGCGGGAGTCAATGAGCAGTTCTTC | TRBJ2-1 | TRBD2 | 15 | TRBV7-9 | many
CASSIGGGAGTEAFF | TGTGCCAGTAGTATAGGTGGAGGGGCCGGGACTGAAGCTTTCTTT | TRBJ1-1 | . | 15 | TRBV19 | many
CASSYHGLLAKNIQYF | TGTGCCAGCAGTTACCACGGGTTACTAGCCAAAAACATTCAGTACTTC | TRBJ2-4 | . | 16 | TRBV6-2/TRBV6-3 | few
CASSSTDSSYEQYF | TGTGCCAGCAGCTCGACAGATAGCTCCTACGAGCAGTACTTC | TRBJ2-7 | . | 14 | TRBV11-3 | .
CASSSRLAGDQETQYF | TGCGCCAGCAGCTCTCGACTAGCGGGGGACCAAGAGACCCAGTACTTC | TRBJ2-5 | TRBD2 | 16 | TRBV5-1 | many
CSAGPGQGRDTQYF | TGCAGTGCTGGACCGGGACAGGGTAGAGATACGCAGTATTTT | TRBJ2-3 | TRBD1 | 14 | TRBV20-1 | many
CASSPGRGEQFF | TGTGCCAGCAGCCCCGGGCGGGGTGAGCAGTTCTTC | TRBJ2-1 | . | 12 | TRBV7-3 | many
CASGFWYSNQPQHF | TGTGCTAGTGGTTTCTGGTATAGCAATCAGCCCCAGCATTTT | TRBJ1-5 | . | 14 | TRBV12-5 | many
CASSLGPQPNEKLFF | TGTGCCAGCAGCTTAGGACCACAGCCAAATGAAAAACTGTTTTTT | TRBJ1-4 | . | 15 | TRBV7-2 | many
CSARVPLTSGSKEQYF | TGCAGTGCTAGAGTCCCTTTGACTAGCGGGAGTAAAGAGCAGTACTTC | TRBJ2-7 | TRBD2 | 16 | TRBV20-1 | .
CASSQDMQGAAGNTIYF | TGCGCCAGCAGCCAAGATATGCAGGGGGCGGCTGGAAACACCATATATTTT | TRBJ1-3 | TRBD1 | 17 | TRBV4-1 | many
CASSVGGGANYGYTF | TGTGCCAGCAGCGTAGGAGGGGGGGCTAACTATGGCTACACCTTC | TRBJ1-2 | . | 15 | TRBV9 | many
CASSAGEGTSYEQYF | TGTGCCAGCAGCGCTGGGGAGGGGACATCCTACGAGCAGTACTTC | TRBJ2-7 | . | 15 | TRBV9 | many
CASSHEDRNTIYF | TGTGCCAGCAGCCACGAGGACAGAAACACCATATATTTT | TRBJ1-3 | . | 13 | TRBV3-1 | many
CASTDRTGATNEKLFF | TGTGCCAGTACTGACCGAACAGGGGCAACTAATGAAAAACTGTTTTTT | TRBJ1-4 | TRBD1 | 16 | TRBV19 | many
CASSLDRATTDTQYF | TGTGCCAGCAGTTTGGACAGGGCCACCACAGATACGCAGTATTTT | TRBJ2-3 | TRBD1 | 15 | TRBV12-3/TRBV12-4 | many
CSANDRGSNTF | TGCAGTGCAAACGACAGGGGATCAAACACCTTC | TRBJ1-2 | TRBD1 | 11 | TRBV20-1 | medium-sized
CASSSTVFYEQYF | TGTGCCAGCAGCTCGACAGTATTCTACGAGCAGTACTTC | TRBJ2-7 | . | 13 | TRBV2 | many
CASSILAASYNEQFF | TGTGCCAGCAGCATCCTAGCGGCCTCCTACAATGAGCAGTTCTTC | TRBJ2-1 | TRBD2 | 15 | TRBV7-9 | many
CASSEGSGPSYEQYF | TGTGCCAGCAGTGAAGGGTCGGGGCCCTCATACGAGCAGTACTTC | TRBJ2-7 | . | 15 | TRBV6-1 | many
CASSQEPPNSPLHF | TGCGCCAGCAGCCAAGAACCCCCAAATTCACCCCTCCACTTT | TRBJ1-6 | . | 14 | TRBV4-3 | many
CASRGNKNIQYF | TGTGCCAGTAGGGGCAATAAAAACATTCAGTACTTC | TRBJ2-4 | . | 12 | TRBV19 | many
CSARQLAYRSEQFF | TGCAGTGCTAGACAGCTAGCGTATAGGAGTGAGCAGTTCTTC | TRBJ2-1 | . | 14 | TRBV20-1 | many
CASSGTRTGSYTDTQYF | TGTGCCAGTAGCGGAACCCGGACAGGAAGCTACACAGATACGCAGTATTTT | TRBJ2-3 | TRBD1 | 17 | TRBV19 | many
CASRDVFQEKLFF | TGTGCCAGCCGCGACGTCTTCCAGGAAAAACTGTTTTTT | TRBJ1-4 | . | 13 | TRBV7-9 | many
CASTPSWETYNEQFF | TGTGCCAGCACACCATCCTGGGAGACCTACAATGAGCAGTTCTTC | TRBJ2-1 | . | 15 | TRBV12-3/TRBV12-4 | many
CSAVRLAGGPNSGELFF | TGCAGTGCGGTCAGACTAGCGGGAGGGCCTAACTCCGGGGAGCTGTTTTTT | TRBJ2-2 | TRBD2 | 17 | TRBV20-1 | many
CSASRLAGSYEQYF | TGCAGTGCTAGTAGGCTAGCGGGAAGCTACGAGCAGTACTTC | TRBJ2-7 | TRBD2 | 14 | TRBV20-1 | many
CASTGLRTEAFF | TGTGCCAGCACCGGGCTGCGCACTGAAGCTTTCTTT | TRBJ1-1 | . | 12 | TRBV6-1 | many
CASSPGQKQYF | TGTGCCAGCAGTCCAGGACAGAAACAGTACTTC | TRBJ2-7 | . | 11 | TRBV6-1 | many
CASGEENKISYNSPLHF | TGTGCCAGCGGTGAGGAAAACAAGATCTCCTATAATTCACCCCTCCACTTT | TRBJ1-6 | . | 17 | TRBV6-1 | .
CASSVGSGFYNEQFF | TGTGCCAGCAGCGTAGGCTCAGGGTTCTACAATGAGCAGTTCTTC | TRBJ2-1 | . | 15 | TRBV9 | many